Below are 21 T cell receptor beta chains sequenced from a single sample in a study of shared T cell receptors in the human thymus. Repertoires were generated with immunoSEQ multiplex PCR, while TCRdb's copy carries only in-frame clones and drops some. The sample includes about 710,000 clones, roughly 86% of them seen just once. These same data were also listed under a study on human thymus T cells.

Input material: thymocytes. The receptor set was obtained from a boy younger than two with a congenital heart defect.

The CDR3 DNA sequence: TGCGCCAGCAGCCAAGGTCATCGGGGGGCCGGTCAAGAGACCCAGTACTTC. Its protein is CASSQGHRGAGQETQYF. The genes are TRBV4-1 and TRBJ2-5; D is possibly TRBD2 (7 bases). With 1 base removed from V and 2 bases from J, the gap between germline ends came to 17 bases. Germline V gene data show CDR1 as MGHRA and CDR2 as YSYEKL. This CDR3 region has 17 residues.

This rearrangement joins TRBV15 to TRBJ2-1; 9 nucleotides agree with TRBD2. The V gene end was trimmed by 5 bases and the J gene end by 9 bases; junction bases not matched to a gene: 23. Germline CDR1 LNHNV, CDR2 YYDKDF (reference sequence). This CDR3 has 19 residues. The CDR3 protein is CATSPGRGGGARAVLEQFF. In DNA form, the CDR3 reads TGTGCCACCAGCCCCGGAAGGGGCGGGGGGGCCAGAGCGGTACTTGAGCAGTTCTTC.

The V gene is TRBV7-9, the J gene TRBJ1-1; possible D gene TRBD1, 6 bases. Trimming left V 5 bases short and J 6 bases short, with 16 bases between. Germline CDR1 reads SEHNR; CDR2 reads FQNEAQ (reference sequence). The CDR3 extends over 14 amino acids. CDR3 nucleotide sequence: TGTGCCAGCAGCGTACAGGGCGGATGGCCTGAAGCTTTCTTT. This gives the protein CASSVQGGWPEAFF.

The chain recombines TRBV27 with TRBJ1-1, with a tentative D call TRBD1 (5 bases). The CDR3 has 14 residues. CDR1 and CDR2 (germline): MNHEY, SMNVEV (reference sequence). The V end was cut by 5 bases, the J end by 6 bases, with 16 bases between. CDR3 sequence reads: CASSLGVRSPEAFF. As DNA, the CDR3 is TGTGCCAGCAGTCTAGGGGTAAGATCTCCTGAAGCTTTCTTT.

This clone was seen just once. Other DNA sequences within the sample encode an identical CDR3. The CDR3 DNA reads TGTGCCAGCAGTGCCGGGTTCTCTGGAAACACCATATATTTT. Translating gives CASSAGFSGNTIYF. This rearrangement joins TRBV6-1 to TRBJ1-3; no clear D. V gave up 4 bases and J gave up 0 bases, with 7 bases separating them. CDR1 and CDR2 (germline): MNHNS, SASEGT. The CDR3 has 14 residues.

This clone appeared a single time. This chain links TRBV4-3 with TRBJ2-1; no clear D gene. Germline CDR1 and CDR2: LGHNA and YSLEER. The CDR3 consists of 17 residues. Trimming pared 2 bases from V and 2 bases from J, leaving 16 bases between. The DNA for the CDR3 is TGCGCCAGCAGCCAATTTTATCGCTACTCCGCCTACAATGAGCAGTTCTTC. Translation: CASSQFYRYSAYNEQFF.

V and J are TRBV29-1 and TRBJ2-1, with D possibly matching TRBD1 (6 bases). Germline lookup yields CDR1 SQVTM and CDR2 ANQGSEA. The CDR3 runs to 12 residues. V dropped 4 bases and J dropped 9 bases, with 13 bases sitting between them. Here the CDR3 reads CSVGQVSGEQFF. The DNA for the CDR3 is TGCAGCGTTGGACAGGTGTCGGGTGAGCAGTTCTTC.

V gene TRBV6-5 combines with J gene TRBJ2-3; a possible D gene is TRBD2 (5 bases). V lost 4 bases and J lost 1, with 15 bases in between. The CDR3 is 16 amino acids. Germline V gives CDR1 MNHEY, CDR2 SVGAGI. The CDR3 reads CASSSSSGSGTDTQYF. CDR3 sequence (DNA): TGTGCCAGCAGTTCCTCCTCGGGGTCTGGCACAGATACGCAGTATTTT.

The J gene is TRBJ2-1, the V gene TRBV18; TRBD2 is a possible D gene (6 bases). CDR3 length equals 13 residues. The V end was cut by 5 bases, the J end by 3 bases, with 8 bases between. The germline CDR1 and CDR2 sequences are KGHSH and LQKENI. CDR3 in amino acids: CASSSGLYNEQFF. In DNA form, the CDR3 reads TGTGCCAGCTCATCGGGACTCTACAATGAGCAGTTCTTC.

Here the CDR3 DNA reads TGTGCCAACGGGAAGGCTCCTCCTGGCTACACCTTC. The encoded protein is CANGKAPPGYTF. The chain employs TRBV28 and TRBJ1-2; D gene ambiguous. This CDR3 contains 12 residues. The ends were cut back, 10 bases at V and 7 bases at J, with 16 bases in the middle. The germline V gene has CDR1 MDHEN and CDR2 SYDVKM.

The V call is TRBV5-1, the J call TRBJ2-7, with 10 bases identical to TRBD1. This CDR3 contains 15 residues. The V segment lost 4 bases and the J segment 7 bases; nucleotides outside the gene matches: 11. Germline values: CDR1 SGHRS, CDR2 YFSETQ. CDR3 coding DNA: TGCGCCAGCAGCCCCCAGACAGGGGGCGCGGGGGAGCAGTACTTC. Protein product: CASSPQTGGAGEQYF.

This chain uses TRBV4-3 with TRBJ1-1; tentative D call: TRBD1 (6 bases). Trimming removed 1 base from V and 0 bases from J, with 12 bases in between. Germline V lookup: CDR1 LGHNA, CDR2 YSLEER. CDR3 length: 16 residues. This CDR3 is CASSQGGQGLNTEAFF. Here the CDR3 DNA reads TGCGCCAGCAGCCAAGGGGGGCAGGGATTGAACACTGAAGCTTTCTTT.

In the case of this clone: Other DNA sequences in the sample encode the same CDR3. This sequence joins TRBV30 and TRBJ1-5; 8 bases are shared with TRBD1. From germline, CDR1 is GTSNPN and CDR2 SVGIG (reference sequence). The CDR3 totals 12 residues. V lost 5 bases and J lost 4; bases outside the gene matches: 1. The CDR3 reads CAWGQGNQPQHF. The CDR3, as DNA: TGTGCCTGGGGACAGGGAAATCAGCCCCAGCATTTT.

The CDR3 spells CASSQDMSSWQYF. The DNA for the CDR3 is TGCGCCAGCAGCCAAGATATGAGCTCGTGGCAGTACTTC. This sequence joins TRBV4-3 and TRBJ2-7; unclear D gene. This CDR3 is built from 13 residues. Trimming took 0 bases from V and 9 from J, leaving 12 bases between them. Germline CDR1 reads LGHNA; CDR2 reads YSLEER.

The chain recombines TRBV4-1 with TRBJ2-1, with D tentatively TRBD2 (6 bases). Trimming removed 0 bases at V and 8 bases at J, with 14 bases between. The germline CDR1 and CDR2 sequences are MGHRA and YSYEKL. The CDR3 contains 15 residues. The CDR3 DNA follows: TGCGCCAGCAGCCAAGAGACTAGGCTCAGCGATGAGCAGTTCTTC. Its protein is CASSQETRLSDEQFF.

This clone was counted once. The rearrangement uses TRBV27 and TRBJ1-4; a weak D match, TRBD1 (6 bases). The V gene lost 6 bases and the J gene lost 2 bases, with 16 bases spanning the gap. The CDR3 is 16 residues long. Germline V gene sequence: CDR1 MNHEY, CDR2 SMNVEV (reference sequence). DNA for the CDR3: TGTGCCAGCAGGCCTAGGCGGACAGCCACTAATGAAAAACTGTTTTTT. Translating gives CASRPRRTATNEKLFF.

This clone was detected only a few times. This chain links TRBV5-5 with TRBJ1-4, with 8 bases identical to TRBD1. Looked up from germline, CDR1 is SGHKS and CDR2 is YYEKEE (reference sequence). Germline trimming cut 5 bases from V and 2 bases from J; bases unmatched to any gene: 5. CDR3 length: 15 amino acids. DNA of the CDR3: TGTGCCAGCAGGGGCACAGGGGGGACTAATGAAAAACTGTTTTTT. Its translation is CASRGTGGTNEKLFF.

The chain links TRBV28 to TRBJ2-3, with 16 bases matching TRBD2. The trim removed 7 bases at V and 9 bases at J, leaving 1 base unmatched. The CDR3 is 13 residues long. Germline V gives CDR1 MDHEN, CDR2 SYDVKM. CDR3 loop: CASKGLAGGTQYF. In DNA form, the CDR3 reads TGTGCCAGCAAGGGACTAGCGGGGGGGACGCAGTATTTT.

The chain combines TRBV25-1 with TRBJ1-5; 12 bases map to TRBD1. The CDR3 has 18 residues. Looked up from germline, CDR1 is MGHDK and CDR2 is SYGVNS. Trimming at V came to 5 bases and at J to 0 bases, leaving 8 bases not matched to a gene. The chain's CDR3 is CASSPRDRGRDSNQPQHF. CDR3 sequence (DNA): TGTGCCAGCAGTCCACGGGACAGGGGGCGGGATAGCAATCAGCCCCAGCATTTT.

This clone was recorded a few times. Other DNA sequences in the sample encode the same CDR3. V gene TRBV30 combines with J gene TRBJ1-1; weak D call: TRBD1 (6 bases). Germline assignment: CDR1 GTSNPN and CDR2 SVGIG (reference sequence). Trimming cost V 0 bases and J 1 base, with 6 bases left between them. This CDR3 is 13 amino acids long. DNA for the CDR3: TGTGCCTGGAGTGTACAGGGGAACACTGAAGCTTTCTTT. Protein: CAWSVQGNTEAFF.

A note on this clone: Other DNA sequences from this sample encode an identical CDR3 as well. The rearrangement joins TRBV18 to TRBJ1-1, with a possible D match to TRBD1 (6 bases). The CDR3 runs 14 residues. V shed 6 bases and J shed 0 bases, with 11 bases lying between them. The germline gives CDR1 KGHSH, CDR2 LQKENI. CDR3 in DNA: TGTGCCAGCTCGCCCGGACAGTTGAACACTGAAGCTTTCTTT. Translating gives CASSPGQLNTEAFF.